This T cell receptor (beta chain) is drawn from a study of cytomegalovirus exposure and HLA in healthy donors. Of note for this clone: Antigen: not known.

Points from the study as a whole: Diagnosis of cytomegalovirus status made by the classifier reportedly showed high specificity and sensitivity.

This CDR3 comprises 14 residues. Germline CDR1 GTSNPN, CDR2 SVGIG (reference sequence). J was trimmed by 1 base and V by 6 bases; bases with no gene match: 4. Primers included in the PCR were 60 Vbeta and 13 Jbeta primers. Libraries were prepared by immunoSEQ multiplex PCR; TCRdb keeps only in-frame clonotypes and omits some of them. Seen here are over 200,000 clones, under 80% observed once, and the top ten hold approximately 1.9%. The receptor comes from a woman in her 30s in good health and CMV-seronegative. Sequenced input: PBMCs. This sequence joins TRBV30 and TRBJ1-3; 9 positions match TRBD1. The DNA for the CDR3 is TGTGCCTGCGGACAGGGGTTTTCTGGAAACACCATATATTTT. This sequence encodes CACGQGFSGNTIYF.